This T cell receptor (beta chain) was recorded in a study of OX40 agonist ivuxolimab in advanced cancers. Across the whole study: Mean age around 60 years, range roughly 23 to 79; around 80% male. Three partial responders included one hepatocellular carcinoma patient and two cutaneous melanoma patients.

Profiled with immunoSEQ multiplex PCR; TCRdb holds only in-frame clones, not every one. The sample includes about 62,000 clones, around 88% seen only once; the top ten take just over 0.75%. The CDR3 contains 13 residues. Germline values: CDR1 KGHSH, CDR2 LQKENI. Deletions cut 1 base from V and 4 bases from J, with 7 bases between. The source of this sequence is an adult with an advanced solid tumor such as melanoma, head and neck, liver or kidney cancer. The sequencing here drew on CD4+ or CD8+ T cells sorted from blood, taken in a trial of the OX40 agonist ivuxolimab. V gene TRBV18 combines with J gene TRBJ2-5; TRBD2 might be the D (6 bases). DNA for the CDR3: TGTGCCAGCTCACCACTGGAGGGAGAGACCCAGTACTTC. This codes for CASSPLEGETQYF.